Listed below are T cell receptor beta chains from one sample, sequenced in a study of shared clonotypes between healthy human individuals. Repertoires were generated with immunoSEQ multiplex PCR, while TCRdb's copy carries only in-frame clones and drops some. The data contain around 700,000 clones, about 74% of them singletons. Specimen: memory CD4+ T cells sorted from blood. Receptors were obtained from a woman aged 25 to 39 in good health. Each CDR3 is given with its conserved first and last residue. D genes are given only for firm matches. Size is omitted from some rows. Given values are once, few, many or a class for expanded clones.

TRBD1 | TRBJ1-5 | TRBV5-5 | 16 | many | CASSNSQGGSNQPQHF | TGTGCCAGCAGCAACTCACAGGGGGGGAGCAATCAGCCCCAGCATTTT
- | TRBJ2-7 | TRBV28 | 14 | - | CASSLSTGRYEQYF | TGTGCCAGCAGTTTATCTACAGGGAGGTACGAGCAGTACTTC
TRBD1 | TRBJ2-5 | TRBV5-1 | 14 | once | CASSEGQGGETQYF | TGCGCCAGCAGCGAGGGACAGGGCGGCGAGACCCAGTACTTC
TRBD2 | TRBJ2-3 | TRBV6-1 | 18 | - | CASSEQPPPTSGWDTQYF | TGTGCCAGCAGTGAACAACCCCCGCCGACTAGCGGGTGGGATACGCAGTATTTT
- | TRBJ2-2 | TRBV7-9 | 15 | - | CAVSRRAVSTGELFF | TGTGCCGTCTCCCGTCGGGCAGTATCCACCGGGGAGCTGTTTTTT
TRBD1 | TRBJ2-7 | TRBV9 | 15 | - | CASSGGTGGNYEQYF | TGTGCCAGCAGCGGAGGGACAGGGGGGAACTACGAGCAGTACTTC
TRBD2 | TRBJ2-7 | TRBV5-1 | 16 | - | CASSLGPGLADYEQYF | TGCGCCAGCAGCTTGGGCCCGGGACTAGCGGATTACGAGCAGTACTTC
TRBD2 | TRBJ2-2 | TRBV7-3 | 16 | - | CASRINQRGYTGELFF | TGTGCCAGCAGAATAAACCAGCGGGGGTACACCGGGGAGCTGTTTTTT
TRBD2 | TRBJ2-5 | TRBV28 | 16 | - | CASSPGLAGVGETQYF | TGTGCCAGCAGTCCGGGACTAGCGGGAGTTGGGGAGACCCAGTACTTC
- | TRBJ2-2 | TRBV11-2 | 11 | - | CASSSTRELFF | TGTGCCAGCAGCTCCACTCGGGAGCTGTTTTTT
- | TRBJ1-1 | TRBV7-9 | 15 | - | CASSHSFGANTEAFF | TGTGCCAGCAGCCATTCTTTTGGGGCGAACACTGAAGCTTTCTTT
TRBD2 | TRBJ2-5 | TRBV9 | 16 | - | CASSVGWAGGSETQYF | TGTGCCAGCAGCGTAGGTTGGGCGGGAGGGAGCGAGACCCAGTACTTC
- | TRBJ1-5 | TRBV28 | 17 | few | CASSLPSGLGGNQPQHF | TGTGCCAGCAGTCTCCCCTCAGGGTTAGGGGGCAATCAGCCCCAGCATTTT
- | TRBJ1-5 | TRBV2 | 13 | - | CASMREGDQPQHF | TGTGCCAGCATGAGGGAAGGGGATCAGCCCCAGCATTTT
- | TRBJ2-1 | TRBV2 | 14 | - | CASCLTGSYNEQFF | TGTGCCAGCTGCCTTACGGGGTCTTACAATGAGCAGTTCTTC
- | TRBJ2-1 | TRBV5-6 | 13 | - | CASSSGGPNEQFF | TGTGCCAGCAGCTCTGGAGGCCCCAATGAGCAGTTCTTC
TRBD2 | TRBJ2-2 | TRBV11-2 | 17 | - | CASSFSSGRANTGELFF | TGTGCCAGCAGCTTCAGTAGCGGGAGGGCCAACACCGGGGAGCTGTTTTTT
- | TRBJ1-4 | TRBV6-1 | 14 | - | CASGSRGAIEKLFF | TGTGCCAGCGGGAGCCGGGGAGCTATTGAAAAACTGTTTTTT
- | TRBJ2-5 | TRBV7-8 | 14 | - | CASSYNSEGETQYF | TGTGCCAGCAGCTACAACTCAGAGGGGGAGACCCAGTACTTC
- | TRBJ2-7 | TRBV28 | 14 | - | CASTLTGQLYEQYF | TGTGCCAGCACCCTAACTGGACAGCTATACGAGCAGTACTTC
- | TRBJ2-7 | TRBV2 | 13 | - | CASSRQGSFEQYF | TGTGCCAGCAGCCGCCAGGGAAGCTTCGAGCAGTACTTC
- | TRBJ2-4 | TRBV28 | 12 | - | CASGDRVNIQYF | TGTGCCAGCGGGGACCGAGTGAACATTCAGTACTTC
- | TRBJ2-7 | TRBV7-9 | 13 | - | CASSPPGHYEQYF | TGTGCCAGCAGCCCCCCAGGACACTACGAGCAGTACTTC
- | TRBJ2-1 | TRBV11-2 | 16 | - | CASSPSGTGTAYEQFF | TGTGCCAGCAGCCCCTCGGGCACCGGGACTGCGTATGAGCAGTTCTTC
- | TRBJ1-4 | TRBV5-4 | 14 | - | CASSRDGRGGKLFF | TGTGCCAGCAGCCGTGACGGGCGAGGGGGGAAACTGTTTTTT
TRBD1 | TRBJ1-5 | TRBV7-9 | 15 | many | CANGTVAYSNQPQHF | TGTGCCAACGGGACAGTTGCTTATAGCAATCAGCCCCAGCATTTT
- | TRBJ1-3 | TRBV6-1 | 14 | - | CATRQQSSGNTIYF | TGTGCCACCCGACAGCAAAGCTCTGGAAACACCATATATTTT
- | TRBJ2-7 | TRBV10-3 | 12 | few | CAISASSYEQYF | TGTGCCATCAGCGCCAGTTCCTACGAGCAGTACTTC
- | TRBJ1-5 | TRBV30 | 13 | - | CAWSILEGDSQHF | TGTGCCTGGAGTATTTTAGAGGGGGACTCCCAGCATTTT
- | TRBJ1-5 | TRBV23-1 | 15 | - | CASSHKGDSNQPQHF | TGCGCCAGCAGTCATAAGGGAGATAGCAATCAGCCCCAGCATTTT
- | TRBJ1-2 | TRBV2 | 14 | - | CASRGESFNYGYTF | TGTGCCAGCAGGGGGGAAAGCTTTAACTATGGCTACACCTTC
- | TRBJ2-7 | TRBV18 | 14 | - | CASSPGYLNYEQYF | TGTGCCAGCTCGCCAGGGTATTTGAACTACGAGCAGTACTTC
- | TRBJ1-1 | TRBV2 | 11 | - | CASSQITEAFF | TGTGCCAGCAGCCAGATTACGGAGGCTTTCTTT
- | TRBJ1-4 | TRBV7-9 | 15 | - | CASSSKGDRNEKLFF | TGTGCCAGCAGCTCCAAAGGCGACAGAAATGAAAAACTGTTTTTT
TRBD1 | TRBJ1-2 | TRBV6-6 | 14 | few | CASSPTGQGQGYTF | TGTGCCAGCAGTCCAACGGGACAGGGGCAAGGCTACACCTTC